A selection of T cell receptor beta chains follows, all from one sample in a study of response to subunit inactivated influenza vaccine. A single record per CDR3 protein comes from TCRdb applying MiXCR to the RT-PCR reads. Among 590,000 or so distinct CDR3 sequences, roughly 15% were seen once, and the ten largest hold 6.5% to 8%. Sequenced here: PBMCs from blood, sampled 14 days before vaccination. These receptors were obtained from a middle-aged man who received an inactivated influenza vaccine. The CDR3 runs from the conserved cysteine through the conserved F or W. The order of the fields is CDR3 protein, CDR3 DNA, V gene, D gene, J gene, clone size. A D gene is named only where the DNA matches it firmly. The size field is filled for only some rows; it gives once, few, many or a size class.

CASSEGTGGSQPQHF	TGTGCCAGCAGTGAAGGGACAGGGGGAAGTCAGCCCCAGCATTTT	TRBV2	TRBD1	TRBJ1-5	many
CATSQREGSYNEQFF	TGTGCCACCAGCCAGCGGGAGGGTTCCTACAATGAGCAGTTCTTC	TRBV15	TRBD2	TRBJ2-1	few
CASSFERVTDTQYF	TGTGCCAGCAGCTTTGAGCGGGTCACAGATACGCAGTATTTT	TRBV11-2	.	TRBJ2-3	many
CASSKRPGQANYEQYF	TGTGCCAGCAGCAAGCGTCCGGGACAGGCCAACTACGAGCAGTACTTC	TRBV7-2	TRBD1	TRBJ2-7	once
CASSPTSGRIYF	TGTGCCAGCAGCCCGACTAGCGGGAGAATATACTTC	TRBV7-9	TRBD2	TRBJ2-5	few
CAIRDGSGANVLTF	TGTGCCATCAGGGACGGCTCTGGGGCCAACGTCCTGACTTTC	TRBV10-3	.	TRBJ2-6	.
CASSQGVGGDSPLHF	TGTGCCAGCAGCCAAGGGGTGGGCGGTGATTCACCCCTCCACTTT	TRBV4-2	.	TRBJ1-6	.
CASSGPGLEINEQYF	TGTGCCAGTAGTGGACCGGGACTAGAAATCAACGAGCAGTACTTC	TRBV19	TRBD2	TRBJ2-7	.
CASSLESSPLHF	TGTGCCAGCAGCTTGGAAAGTTCACCCCTCCACTTT	TRBV7-9	.	TRBJ1-6	few
CASSFQSPAEGQGHFSSSYNEQFF	TGTGCCAGCAGTTTTCAGTCGCCCGCCGAAGGGCAGGGGCATTTCTCTAGCTCCTACAATGAGCAGTTCTTC	TRBV12-3/TRBV12-4	.	TRBJ2-1	many
CASSLRLRDTDTQYF	TGTGCCAGCAGCTTAAGGCTTCGGGACACAGATACGCAGTATTTT	TRBV7-2	.	TRBJ2-3	.
CASSFEGVQPQHF	TGCGCCAGCAGCTTTGAAGGGGTTCAGCCCCAGCATTTT	TRBV5-1	.	TRBJ1-5	.
CASSVTGTGTGELFF	TGTGCCAGCAGCGTTACCGGGACAGGGACCGGGGAGCTGTTTTTT	TRBV9	TRBD1	TRBJ2-2	.
CASSGPGQGARETQYF	TGTGCCAGCAGCGGACCGGGACAGGGGGCTAGAGAGACCCAGTACTTC	TRBV5-5	TRBD1	TRBJ2-5	.
CASRWGSTPQFF	TGTGCCAGCAGATGGGGCTCGACCCCCCAGTTCTTC	TRBV7-2	.	TRBJ2-1	few
CSARDILHNEQFF	TGCAGTGCTAGAGATATACTTCACAATGAGCAGTTCTTC	TRBV20-1	.	TRBJ2-1	few
CASSLEVGAYPYEQYF	TGTGCCAGCAGCTTAGAGGTCGGGGCCTACCCCTACGAGCAGTACTTC	TRBV11-2	.	TRBJ2-7	few
CASSPSGRLGEQYF	TGTGCCAGCAGCCCTAGCGGGAGGTTGGGCGAGCAGTACTTC	TRBV27	TRBD2	TRBJ2-7	.
CTSRSGGYEQFF	TGTACCAGCAGGTCCGGGGGCTATGAGCAGTTCTTC	TRBV6-5	.	TRBJ2-1	.
CASSSYEQYF	TGTGCCAGCAGTTCCTACGAGCAGTACTTC	TRBV27	.	TRBJ2-7	many
CASVIGGWDNEQFF	TGTGCCAGCGTGATCGGCGGGTGGGACAATGAGCAGTTCTTC	TRBV6-1	.	TRBJ2-1	.